Sequencing of this T cell receptor (beta chain) was carried out in a study of blood T cells in healthy people across ages. A second about 7 to 12 cycle PCR used barcoded and J-beta primers. Every cDNA molecule carried a tag from a template-switch adaptor bearing 12 random nucleotides. TCRdb analysed the 5' RACE reads with MiXCR anew, one entry per CDR3 protein. The top ten clones hold approximately 14% of a sample with over 550,000 distinct CDR3 sequences, approximately 30% of them seen once. CDR3 length: 12 residues. Deletions cut 0 bases from V and 4 bases from J, with 6 bases between. The germline V gene has CDR1 SQVTM and CDR2 ANQGSEA. In its sample, this clonotype was seen many times. Its cognate antigen is unknown. General study findings and limits: Versus aged donors, long-lived donors had higher diversity and more naive CD4+ cells. Naive and antigen-experienced cells were not separated, limiting conclusive comparison. Underestimates were what the diversity estimates from one million T cells were considered to be.

Sequencing was done on a sample of blood. The origin of this receptor is a woman older than 75 in good health. The rearrangement links TRBV29-1 to TRBJ1-2; D uncertain. The DNA of the CDR3 is TGCAGCGTTGAAGATAAGACCTATGGCTACACCTTC. It translates to CSVEDKTYGYTF.